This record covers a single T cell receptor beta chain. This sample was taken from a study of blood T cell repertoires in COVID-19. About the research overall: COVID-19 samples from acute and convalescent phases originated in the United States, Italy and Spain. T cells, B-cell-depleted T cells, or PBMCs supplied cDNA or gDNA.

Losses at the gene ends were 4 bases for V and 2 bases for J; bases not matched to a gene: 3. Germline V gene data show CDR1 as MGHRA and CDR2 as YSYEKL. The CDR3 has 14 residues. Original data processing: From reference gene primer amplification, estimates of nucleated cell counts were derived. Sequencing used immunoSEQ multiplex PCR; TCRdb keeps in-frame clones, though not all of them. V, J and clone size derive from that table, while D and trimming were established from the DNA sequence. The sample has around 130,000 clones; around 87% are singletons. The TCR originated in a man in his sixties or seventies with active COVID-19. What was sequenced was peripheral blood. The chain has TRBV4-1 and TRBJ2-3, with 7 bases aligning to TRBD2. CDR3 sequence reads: CASSLRDYTDTQYF. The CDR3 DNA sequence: TGCGCCAGCAGCCTCCGGGACTACACAGATACGCAGTATTTT.